These 21 T cell receptor beta chains originate from one sample sequenced in a study of Graves' ophthalmopathy and Graves' hyperthyroidism. From RNA, the CDR3 regions of TCR beta chains were amplified and sequenced. HTBI primers were used in a first-round RT-PCR, which preceded a second-round multiplex PCR. TCRdb re-called the multiplex PCR reads with MiXCR, one entry per CDR3 protein. The table shows hundreds of thousands of distinct CDR3 sequences, with around an eighth occurring only once. Sequencing was performed on blood. These receptor sequences come from a woman aged 25 to 39 with Graves' ophthalmopathy.

This clonotype occurred many times. The rearrangement joins TRBV12-3 or TRBV12-4 to TRBJ1-5; the D gene is possibly TRBD1 (5 bases). The CDR3 is made up of 15 amino acids. Trimming removed 2 bases at V and 2 bases at J, with 10 bases between. The CDR3 reads CASSLRGRGNQPQHF. CDR3 DNA sequence: TGTGCCAGCAGTTTAAGGGGAAGGGGCAATCAGCCCCAGCATTTT.

There are many counts of this clonotype. J is TRBJ1-2 and V is TRBV12-3 or TRBV12-4; D is uncertain. With 5 bases removed from V and 5 bases from J, the gap between germline ends came to 9 bases. This CDR3 is built from 12 residues. CDR3 protein: CASSPREYGYTF. The CDR3 nucleotides are TGTGCCAGCAGTCCGAGGGAGTATGGCTACACCTTC.

The V gene is TRBV5-1, the J gene TRBJ2-1; D possibly corresponds to TRBD2 (5 bases). Germline V lookup: CDR1 SGHRS, CDR2 YFSETQ. This CDR3 comprises 15 residues. V gave up 2 bases and J gave up 3 bases, with 12 bases separating them. For the CDR3, the DNA is TGCGCCAGCAGCTTTACGGGGTGGGACTACAATGAGCAGTTCTTC. It encodes CASSFTGWDYNEQFF.

The chain carries TRBV28 and TRBJ2-5, with TRBD2 matching 9 bases. This CDR3 is built from 14 residues. Germline values: CDR1 MDHEN, CDR2 SYDVKM. Trimming removed 6 bases from V and 0 bases from J; junction bases left unmatched: 2. The CDR3: CASRRLADQETQYF. In DNA form, the CDR3 reads TGTGCCAGCAGAAGACTAGCGGACCAAGAGACCCAGTACTTC.

Many counts were recorded for this clonotype. Germline and junction disagree at one end, which may indicate a read error. The rearrangement uses TRBV5-1 and TRBJ2-7; 9 nucleotides agree with TRBD1. Germline CDR1 reads SGHRS; CDR2 reads YFSETQ. The CDR3 is 13 amino acids. Written as DNA, the CDR3 is TGTGCCAGCAGTTCCGGGACAGGGTACGAGCAGTACTTC. It encodes CASSSGTGYEQYF.

In its sample, this clonotype was seen a few times. The J gene is TRBJ1-2, the V gene TRBV30; TRBD1 is a possible D gene (5 bases). The germline gives CDR1 GTSNPN, CDR2 SVGIG (reference sequence). Trimming removed 8 bases at V and 3 bases at J, with 16 bases between. The CDR3 contains 13 residues. The CDR3, as DNA: TGTGCCGGATCGACAGATACCTACTATGGCTACACCTTC. It codes for CAGSTDTYYGYTF.

The sample holds many counts of this clonotype. One junction end does not reproduce the germline sequence, and a read error may be involved. J is TRBJ2-2 and V is TRBV5-1; no clear D gene. Germline V lookup: CDR1 SGHRS, CDR2 YFSETQ. The CDR3 runs to 12 residues. CDR3 in DNA: TGCGCCAGCAGCTGGAACAGCGGGGAGCTGTTTTTT. Translated, it gives CASSWNSGELFF. Full variable domain (rest looked up from reference TRBV5-1 and TRBJ2-2): KAGVTQTPRYLIKTRGQQVTLSCSPISGHRSVSWYQQTPGQGLQFLFEYFSETQRNKGNFPGRFSGRQFSNSRSEMNVSTLELGDSALYLCASSWNSGELFFGEGSRLTVL.

The rearrangement links TRBV6-1 to TRBJ1-2; D perhaps matches TRBD1 (6 bases). Trimming removed 4 bases at V and 8 bases at J, with 20 bases between. Germline V gives CDR1 MNHNS, CDR2 SASEGT. The CDR3 runs to 15 residues. CDR3 sequence (DNA): TGTGCCAGCAGTGGGATAATGACAGGTCTCGACGGCTACACCTTC. This encodes CASSGIMTGLDGYTF.

This clonotype was seen many times. V gene TRBV6-4 combines with J gene TRBJ1-5; tentatively, D is TRBD1 (5 bases). Germline lookup yields CDR1 MRHNA and CDR2 SNTAGT. V was clipped by 2 bases and J by 1 base, with 12 bases between them. This CDR3 spans 16 amino acids. The CDR3 sequence: CASSDRYQGSNQPQHF. In nucleotides, the CDR3 is TGTGCCAGCAGTGACCGGTATCAGGGCAGCAATCAGCCCCAGCATTTT.

This clonotype came up many times. This chain links TRBV11-1 with TRBJ2-5; tentative D call: TRBD2 (5 bases). CDR1 SGHAT and CDR2 FQDESV come from the germline V gene (reference sequence). This CDR3 spans 15 amino acids. Trimming took off 4 bases at V and 2 bases at J, with 14 bases between the two ends. CDR3 in amino acids: CASSSEVGGQETQYF. DNA for the CDR3: TGTGCCAGCAGCTCCGAGGTTGGCGGGCAAGAGACCCAGTACTTC.

This clonotype was seen at least ten times. The V call is TRBV12-3 or TRBV12-4, the J call TRBJ1-1; no definite D call. This CDR3 is built from 10 residues. Trimming cost V 10 bases and J 1 base, with 4 bases left between them. In DNA, the CDR3 is TGTGCCACAGGGAACACTGAAGCTTTCTTT. Its translation is CATGNTEAFF.

This clonotype was seen a handful of times. The V gene is TRBV20-1, the J gene TRBJ2-7; the D gene is possibly TRBD2 (5 bases). Per the germline V gene, CDR1 is DFQATT and CDR2 is SNEGSKA (reference sequence). V dropped 5 bases and J dropped 3 bases, with 20 bases sitting between them. This CDR3 is 15 amino acids long. The DNA for the CDR3 is TGCAGTGCTGGAAACTCCAACCTAGGACTCTACGAGCAGTACTTC. It translates to CSAGNSNLGLYEQYF.

This clonotype came up many times. The J gene is TRBJ1-6, the V gene TRBV12-3 or TRBV12-4, with 7 bases identical to TRBD1. The CDR3 totals 16 residues. J gave up 4 bases and V 7 bases, and 10 bases lay outside the gene matches. This CDR3 reads CASTSGGQIYNSPLHF. In DNA, the CDR3 is TGTGCCAGCACATCTGGGGGACAGATTTATAATTCACCCCTCCACTTT.

The chain couples TRBV6-1 to TRBJ2-5, with unresolved D. Germline V gene lookup returns CDR1 MNHNS and CDR2 SASEGT. The V end was cut by 1 base, the J end by 2 bases, with 8 bases between. The CDR3 runs to 14 residues. DNA of the CDR3: TGTGCCAGCAGTGAAGAGAATCTGCAAGAGACCCAGTACTTC. Translating gives CASSEENLQETQYF.

In its sample, this clonotype was seen many times. The rearrangement uses TRBV6-7 and TRBJ2-7; D unclear. TRBV6-7 qualifies as an ORF whose function is uncertain. The CDR3 extends over 12 amino acids. V shed 0 bases and J shed 6 bases, with 6 bases lying between them. The CDR3 bases are TGTGCCAGCAGTTACTCGATTAGCGAGCAGTACTTC. As protein: CASSYSISEQYF.

This clonotype was seen more than once but under ten times. This rearrangement joins TRBV11-3 to TRBJ2-2; D is uncertain. Germline V gene lookup returns CDR1 SGHNT and CDR2 YENEEA. V gave up 1 base and J gave up 4 bases, with 10 bases separating them. This CDR3 spans 15 amino acids. The CDR3 nucleotides are TGTGCCAGCAGCTTAGTCAGCGCGGCCACCGGGGAGCTGTTTTTT. This sequence encodes CASSLVSAATGELFF.

This sequence joins TRBV6-1 and TRBJ2-7; weak D call: TRBD2 (6 bases). The germline CDR1 and CDR2 sequences are MNHNS and SASEGT. The V and J ends lost 2 bases and 4 bases respectively, with 15 bases between them. The CDR3 sequence is 15 residues long. In nucleotides, the CDR3 is TGTGCCAGCAGTGAATGGCGGGGTACAACTTACGAGCAGTACTTC. Translating it yields CASSEWRGTTYEQYF.

The J gene is TRBJ1-5, the V gene TRBV6-1; D is uncertain. CDR3 size: 15 residues. CDR1 is MNHNS, CDR2 SASEGT, per germline. Trimming took off 1 base at V and 5 bases at J, with 12 bases between the two ends. The CDR3 sequence: CASSEVEGGDQPQHF. The CDR3, as DNA: TGTGCCAGCAGTGAAGTCGAGGGCGGTGATCAGCCCCAGCATTTT.

This clonotype was picked up one time. The rearrangement uses TRBV27 and TRBJ2-7; D gene ambiguous. Trimming pared 7 bases from V and 3 bases from J, leaving 4 bases between. The CDR3 is 10 amino acids. CDR1 and CDR2 from the germline V gene are MNHEY and SMNVEV (reference sequence). CDR3: CASTLYEQYF. CDR3 DNA: TGTGCCAGCACTCTCTACGAGCAGTACTTC.

This clonotype was detected many times. The genes are TRBV6-1 and TRBJ1-6, with D possibly TRBD1 on 6 matching bases. Germline CDR1 reads MNHNS; CDR2 reads SASEGT. V gave up 1 base and J gave up 10 bases, with 14 bases separating them. This CDR3 has 15 amino acids. CDR3 DNA sequence: TGTGCCAGCAGTGAAGAAGGGGGAGGGGGGTCACCCCTCCACTTT. This codes for CASSEEGGGGSPLHF.

This clonotype appeared many times. CDR3 in DNA: TGTGCCAGCCGCAGGGGACAGGGTATTGATGAGCAGTACTTC. Translating it yields CASRRGQGIDEQYF. The chain uses TRBV28 and TRBJ2-7; TRBD1 matches 9 bases. The CDR3 spans 14 residues. CDR1 and CDR2 (germline): MDHEN, SYDVKM. V trimming: 8 bases; J trimming: 7 bases; junction bases outside the gene matches: 12.